Detailed here is one TCR beta chain. The data are from a study of blood T cell repertoires in COVID-19. On the study more broadly: The samples span acute and convalescent COVID-19 from the United States, Italy and Spain. PBMCs, B-cell-depleted T cells, or T cells were the source of the cDNA or gDNA that made up the material.

V lost 8 bases and J lost 4; bases outside the gene matches: 4. This CDR3 spans 12 amino acids. Looked up from germline, CDR1 is SGHAT and CDR2 is FQNNGV. Authors' analysis steps: Amplification from reference gene primers served as the basis for estimated nucleated cell counts. The protocol was immunoSEQ multiplex PCR, while the TCRdb copy is restricted to in-frame clones and leaves out a portion. V, J and clone size are those of that table, while D and trimming were read from the DNA. The sample shows about 180,000 clones, around 89% of them seen only once. Input material: peripheral blood. The gene calls are TRBV11-2 and TRBJ2-5; TRBD1 matches 7 bases. The source of this sequence is a woman aged 30 to 39 with acute or convalescent COVID-19. DNA for the CDR3: TGTGCCAGCTGGGCAGGGGGAGAGACCCAGTACTTC. It translates to CASWAGGETQYF.